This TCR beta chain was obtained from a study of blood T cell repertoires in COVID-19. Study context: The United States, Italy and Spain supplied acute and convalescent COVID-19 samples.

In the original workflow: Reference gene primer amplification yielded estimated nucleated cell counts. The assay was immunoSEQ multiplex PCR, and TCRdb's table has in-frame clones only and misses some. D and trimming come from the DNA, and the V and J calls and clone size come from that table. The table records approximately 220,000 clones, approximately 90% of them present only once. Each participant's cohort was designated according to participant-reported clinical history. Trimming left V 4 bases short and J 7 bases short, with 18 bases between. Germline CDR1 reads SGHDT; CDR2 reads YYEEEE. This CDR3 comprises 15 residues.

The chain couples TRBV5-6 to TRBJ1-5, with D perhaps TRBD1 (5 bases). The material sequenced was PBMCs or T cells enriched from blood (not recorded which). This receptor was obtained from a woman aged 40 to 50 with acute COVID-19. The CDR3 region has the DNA TGTGCCAGCAGCACCGGGACTCGCACTCTACAGCCCCAGCATTTT. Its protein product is CASSTGTRTLQPQHF.